This T cell receptor (beta chain) was found in a study of sequential checkpoint blockade in melanoma. V lost 5 bases to trimming and J lost 6 bases; unmatched junction nucleotides: 15. There are 17 residues in the CDR3. Germline assignment: CDR1 MNHEY and CDR2 SMNVEV (reference sequence). Assay: immunoSEQ multiplex PCR; the TCRdb copy retains only in-frame clones and omits some. The data show around 39,000 clones, approximately 84% seen once. Indicated treatment: randomized to nivolumab then ipilimumab (arm A) or the reverse (arm B). DNA-damaging chemotherapy had not been given to any patient beforehand.

The sequence came from a human donor with melanoma. The sequences come from CD8+ T cells sorted from blood (inferred from file names), collected from a patient given nivolumab and ipilimumab in sequence. The rearrangement joins TRBV27 to TRBJ2-3, with TRBD2 matching over 9 bases. The CDR3 region is CASSPPTGTSNSDTQYF. CDR3 DNA sequence: TGTGCCAGCAGTCCCCCCACCGGGACTAGCAATTCGGATACGCAGTATTTT.